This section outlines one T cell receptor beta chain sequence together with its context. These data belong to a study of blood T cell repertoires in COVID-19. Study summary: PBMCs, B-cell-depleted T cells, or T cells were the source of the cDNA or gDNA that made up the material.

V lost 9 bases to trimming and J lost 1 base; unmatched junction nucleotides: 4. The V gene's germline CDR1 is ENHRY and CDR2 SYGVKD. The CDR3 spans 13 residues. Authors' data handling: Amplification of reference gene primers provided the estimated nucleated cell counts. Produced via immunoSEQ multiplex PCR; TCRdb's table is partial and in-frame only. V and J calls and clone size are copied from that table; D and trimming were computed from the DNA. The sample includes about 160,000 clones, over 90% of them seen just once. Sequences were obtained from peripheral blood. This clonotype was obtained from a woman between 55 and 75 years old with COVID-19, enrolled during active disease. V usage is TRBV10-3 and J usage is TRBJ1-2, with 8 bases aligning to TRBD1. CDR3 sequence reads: CAITGGDNYGYTF. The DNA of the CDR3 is TGTGCCATTACAGGGGGGGATAACTATGGCTACACCTTC.